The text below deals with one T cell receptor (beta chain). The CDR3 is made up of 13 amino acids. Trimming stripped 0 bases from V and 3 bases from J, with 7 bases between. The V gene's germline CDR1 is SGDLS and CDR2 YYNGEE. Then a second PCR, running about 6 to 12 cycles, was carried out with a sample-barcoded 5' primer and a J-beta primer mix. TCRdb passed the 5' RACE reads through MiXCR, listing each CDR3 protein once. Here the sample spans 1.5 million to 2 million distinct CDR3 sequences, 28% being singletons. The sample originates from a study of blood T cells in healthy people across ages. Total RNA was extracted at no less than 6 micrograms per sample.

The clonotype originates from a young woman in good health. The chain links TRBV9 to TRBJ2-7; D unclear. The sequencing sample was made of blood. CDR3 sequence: CASSVGEGYEQYF. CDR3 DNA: TGTGCCAGCAGCGTAGGGGAAGGCTACGAGCAGTACTTC.